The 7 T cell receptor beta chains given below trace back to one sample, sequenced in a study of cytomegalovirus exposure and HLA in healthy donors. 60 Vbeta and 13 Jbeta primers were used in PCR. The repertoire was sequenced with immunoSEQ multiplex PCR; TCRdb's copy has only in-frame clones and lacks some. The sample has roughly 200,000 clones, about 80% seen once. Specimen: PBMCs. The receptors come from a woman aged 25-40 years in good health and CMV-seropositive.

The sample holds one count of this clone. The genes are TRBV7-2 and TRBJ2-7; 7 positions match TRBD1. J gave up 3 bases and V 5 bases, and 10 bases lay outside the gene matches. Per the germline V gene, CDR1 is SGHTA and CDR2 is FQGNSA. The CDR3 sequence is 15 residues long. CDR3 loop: CASSPTWDSLYEQYF. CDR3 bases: TGTGCCAGCAGCCCCACGTGGGACAGCCTCTACGAGCAGTACTTC.

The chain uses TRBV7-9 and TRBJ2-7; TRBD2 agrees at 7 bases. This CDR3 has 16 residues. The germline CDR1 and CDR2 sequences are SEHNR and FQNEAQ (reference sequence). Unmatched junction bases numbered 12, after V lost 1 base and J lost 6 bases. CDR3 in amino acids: CASSLGTSARKAEQYF. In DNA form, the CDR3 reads TGTGCCAGCAGCTTAGGAACTAGCGCCCGAAAGGCCGAGCAGTACTTC.

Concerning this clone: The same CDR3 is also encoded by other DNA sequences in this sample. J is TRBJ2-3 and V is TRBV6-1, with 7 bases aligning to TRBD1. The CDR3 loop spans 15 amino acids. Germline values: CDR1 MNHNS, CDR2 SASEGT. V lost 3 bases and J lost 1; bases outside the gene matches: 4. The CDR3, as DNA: TGTGCCAGCAGTGATGAGGGGGCCCGCACAGATACGCAGTATTTT. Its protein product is CASSDEGARTDTQYF.

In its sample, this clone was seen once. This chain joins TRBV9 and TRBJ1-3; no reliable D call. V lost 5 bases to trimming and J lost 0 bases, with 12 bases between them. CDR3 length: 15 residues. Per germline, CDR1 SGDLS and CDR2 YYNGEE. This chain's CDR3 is CASRGGRNSGNTIYF. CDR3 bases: TGTGCCAGCAGGGGAGGACGGAACTCTGGAAACACCATATATTTT.

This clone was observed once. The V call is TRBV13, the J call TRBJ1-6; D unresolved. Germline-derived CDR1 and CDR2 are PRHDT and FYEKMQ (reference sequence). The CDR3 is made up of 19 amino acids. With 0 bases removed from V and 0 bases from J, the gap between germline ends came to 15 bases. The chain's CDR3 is CASSLGYPGSSSYNSPLHF. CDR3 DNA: TGTGCCAGCAGCTTAGGCTATCCGGGTTCAAGCTCCTATAATTCACCCCTCCACTTT.

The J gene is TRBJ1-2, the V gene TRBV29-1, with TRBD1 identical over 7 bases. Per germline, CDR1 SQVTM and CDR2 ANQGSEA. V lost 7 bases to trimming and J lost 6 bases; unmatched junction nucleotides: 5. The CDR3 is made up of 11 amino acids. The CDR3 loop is CSAAGTDGYTF. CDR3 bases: TGCAGCGCCGCCGGGACAGATGGCTACACCTTC.

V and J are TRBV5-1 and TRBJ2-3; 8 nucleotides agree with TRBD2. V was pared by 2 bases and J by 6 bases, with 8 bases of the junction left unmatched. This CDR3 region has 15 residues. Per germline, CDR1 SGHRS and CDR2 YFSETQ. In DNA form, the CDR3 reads TGCGCCAGCAGCTTCTCCGGGACTAGGGGGGATACGCAGTATTTT. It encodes CASSFSGTRGDTQYF.